The text below deals with one TCR beta chain. The sorted conventional CD4 T cells were gated as CD4+CD127+. Sequenced by immunoSEQ multiplex PCR; TCRdb stores in-frame clones only, minus some. The table shows fewer than 30,000 clones, with about 96% occurring only once. The sample belongs to a study of B cell selection in AIRE deficiency. The CDR3 covers 15 residues. V gave up 0 bases and J gave up 8 bases, with 15 bases separating them. Germline CDR1 reads SGHNT; CDR2 reads YYREEE (reference sequence). This TCR was sampled from a human donor in good health. Sequencing was done on a sample of CD4+CD127+ conventional T cells sorted from PBMCs. This sequence joins TRBV5-4 and TRBJ2-1; TRBD1 might be the D (6 bases). CDR3 sequence: CASSLEGAPGDEQFF. The DNA for the CDR3 is TGTGCCAGCAGCTTGGAAGGGGCGCCAGGGGATGAGCAGTTCTTC.